Shown below are 28 T cell receptor beta chains from a single sample sequenced in a study of blood T cell repertoires in COVID-19. Profiled with immunoSEQ multiplex PCR; TCRdb holds only in-frame clones, not every one. The data hold 95,000 to 100,000 clones, with 81% observed a single time. The material sequenced was peripheral blood. The receptors shown here come from a woman of 80 years or more with acute or convalescent COVID-19.

This rearrangement joins TRBV3-1 (or the pseudogene TRBV3-2) to TRBJ2-2; D is perhaps TRBD1 (5 bases). Deletions cut 3 bases from V and 1 base from J, with 6 bases between. The germline gives CDR1 LGHDT, CDR2 YNNKEL (reference sequence). The CDR3 totals 14 residues. The CDR3 loop is CASSQQGNTGELFF. For the CDR3, the DNA is TGTGCCAGCAGCCAGCAGGGGAACACCGGGGAGCTGTTTTTT.

The chain combines TRBV7-6 with TRBJ1-4, with a possible D match to TRBD1 (5 bases). CDR3 length equals 16 residues. Trimming removed 5 bases at V and 3 bases at J, with 16 bases between. From germline, CDR1 is SGHVS and CDR2 FNYEAQ. This CDR3 is CASSRGGGGSNEKLFF. The CDR3 DNA is TGTGCCAGCAGCCGAGGTGGGGGGGGATCTAATGAAAAACTGTTTTTT.

The chain uses TRBV28 and TRBJ1-5; possible D gene TRBD1, 5 bases. Germline values: CDR1 MDHEN, CDR2 SYDVKM. V lost 10 bases, J lost 4 bases, and 17 bases lay in between. The CDR3 consists of 14 residues. The CDR3 protein is CAILAGGRNQPQHF. CDR3 in DNA: TGTGCCATCCTCGCTGGGGGGAGGAATCAGCCCCAGCATTTT.

The V call is TRBV2, the J call TRBJ1-2, with D perhaps matching TRBD1 (5 bases). The germline CDR1 and CDR2 sequences are SNHLY and FYNNEI. V shed 10 bases and J shed 2 bases, with 14 bases lying between them. The CDR3 contains 13 residues. The DNA for the CDR3 is TGTGCCATTTCACCGGACAAAAACTATGGCTACACCTTC. Protein sequence: CAISPDKNYGYTF.

The gene calls are TRBV5-6 and TRBJ2-2; D is perhaps TRBD1 (5 bases). The V end lost 0 bases, the J end lost 8 bases, and 5 bases lay between the germline ends. The CDR3 covers 12 residues. CDR1 is SGHDT, CDR2 YYEEEE, per germline. This CDR3 is CASSLAGGELFF. For the CDR3, the DNA is TGTGCCAGCAGCTTGGCAGGGGGGGAGCTGTTTTTT.

The chain has TRBV3-1 (or the pseudogene TRBV3-2) and TRBJ1-3; 8 bases align to TRBD1. J gave up 2 bases and V 5 bases, and 2 bases lay outside the gene matches. CDR1 LGHDT and CDR2 YNNKEL come from the germline V gene (reference sequence). The CDR3 extends over 14 amino acids. CDR3 amino acids: CASSAQGAGNTIYF. CDR3 in DNA: TGTGCCAGCAGCGCACAGGGGGCTGGAAACACCATATATTTT.

This clone was found once. The chain links TRBV6-2 or TRBV6-3 to TRBJ1-5, with unresolved D. CDR3 length: 12 amino acids. The germline V gene encodes CDR1 MNHEY and CDR2 SVGEGT. Trimming stripped 5 bases from V and 5 bases from J, with 7 bases between. The CDR3 DNA is TGTGCCAGCAGTGAGCCTTATCAGCCCCAGCATTTT. This translates into CASSEPYQPQHF.

The chain couples TRBV28 to TRBJ1-4, with 9 bases fitting TRBD1. The V gene's germline CDR1 is MDHEN and CDR2 SYDVKM. The length of the CDR3 is 15 residues. J gave up 7 bases and V 4 bases, and 7 bases lay outside the gene matches. DNA of the CDR3: TGTGCCAGCAGTTCCCACAGGGGGCTCGGTGAAAAACTGTTTTTT. Amino acid sequence: CASSSHRGLGEKLFF.

The chain combines TRBV2 with TRBJ1-1, with 8 bases aligning to TRBD1. After removal of 3 bases from V and 1 base from J, the junction contained 4 bases not matched to a gene. CDR1 and CDR2 from the germline V gene are SNHLY and FYNNEI. This CDR3 is 15 amino acids long. CDR3 in amino acids: CASSEQGATNTEAFF. The DNA of the CDR3 is TGTGCCAGCAGTGAGCAGGGGGCAACGAACACTGAAGCTTTCTTT.

This chain links TRBV7-2 with TRBJ1-2; TRBD1 matches at 9 bases. V trimming: 1 base; J trimming: 8 bases; junction bases outside the gene matches: 11. Germline V gene sequence: CDR1 SGHTA, CDR2 FQGNSA. The CDR3 runs to 16 residues. CDR3 nucleotide sequence: TGTGCCAGCAGCTTAGTGGTATCGGGACAGGGACACGGCTACACCTTC. Its translation: CASSLVVSGQGHGYTF.

The chain combines TRBV3-1 (or the pseudogene TRBV3-2) with TRBJ1-2; perhaps TRBD1 as D (5 bases). Germline lookup yields CDR1 LGHDT and CDR2 YNNKEL (reference sequence). Trimming left V 1 base short and J 1 base short, with 13 bases between. The CDR3 spans 16 residues. CDR3 protein: CASSQAGTDYNYGYTF. The DNA for the CDR3 is TGTGCCAGCAGCCAAGCAGGGACGGACTATAACTATGGCTACACCTTC.

The chain's CDR3 is CASSFLGQGAGELFF. The DNA for the CDR3 is TGTGCCAGCAGCTTTCTTGGACAGGGCGCCGGGGAGCTGTTTTTT. The chain links TRBV5-4 to TRBJ2-2; 8 bases line up with TRBD1. Looked up from germline, CDR1 is SGHNT and CDR2 is YYREEE (reference sequence). CDR3 length: 15 amino acids. With 2 bases clipped from V and 6 bases from J, the junction kept 6 bases outside the gene matches.

This chain uses TRBV7-9 with TRBJ1-1; unclear D gene. CDR1 and CDR2 from the germline V gene are SEHNR and FQNEAQ (reference sequence). V shed 5 bases and J shed 1 base, with 8 bases lying between them. The CDR3 sequence is 13 residues long. The CDR3 protein is CASSIDSNTEAFF. Here the CDR3 DNA reads TGTGCCAGCAGCATAGACTCGAACACTGAAGCTTTCTTT.

This clone is a singleton in its sample. The chain has TRBV19 and TRBJ1-1; 8 bases fit TRBD1. The trim removed 3 bases at V and 3 bases at J, leaving 12 bases unmatched. The CDR3 contains 17 residues. From germline, CDR1 is LNHDA and CDR2 SQIVND (reference sequence). This chain's CDR3 is CASSMGDRGFLYTEAFF. The CDR3 region has the DNA TGTGCCAGTAGTATGGGCGACAGGGGTTTCCTCTACACTGAAGCTTTCTTT.

This clone was found a few times. Germline is not matched at one junction end, which may reflect a read error. The chain joins TRBV3-1 (or the pseudogene TRBV3-2) to TRBJ1-2; TRBD1 might be the D (6 bases). Germline assignment: CDR1 LGHDT and CDR2 YNNKEL (reference sequence). This CDR3 has 13 residues. Here the CDR3 reads CASRGRGQSRTHF. In DNA, the CDR3 is TGTGCCAGCAGAGGGAGAGGACAGTCGAGGACCCACTTC.

The V call is TRBV3-1 (or the pseudogene TRBV3-2), the J call TRBJ2-7; 7 bases map to TRBD1. This CDR3 has 14 residues. With 2 bases clipped from V and 2 bases from J, the junction kept 3 bases outside the gene matches. CDR1 is LGHDT, CDR2 YNNKEL, per germline (reference sequence). CDR3 sequence reads: CASSQWDRAYEQYF. CDR3 DNA sequence: TGTGCCAGCAGCCAATGGGACAGAGCCTACGAGCAGTACTTC.

A single count supports this clone. V gene TRBV5-1 combines with J gene TRBJ2-5; TRBD1 aligns across 9 bases. Germline trimming cut 4 bases from V and 5 bases from J; bases unmatched to any gene: 6. Germline V lookup: CDR1 SGHRS, CDR2 YFSETQ. The CDR3 runs 14 residues. CDR3 protein: CASSAGTGRETQYF. In nucleotides, the CDR3 is TGCGCCAGCAGCGCCGGGACAGGGCGGGAGACCCAGTACTTC. Drawing the rest from reference TRBV5-1 and TRBJ2-5, the complete variable domain is KAGVTQTPRYLIKTRGQQVTLSCSPISGHRSVSWYQQTPGQGLQFLFEYFSETQRNKGNFPGRFSGRQFSNSRSEMNVSTLELGDSALYLCASSAGTGRETQYFGPGTRLLVL.

The CDR3 DNA follows: TGTGCCAGCAGTACTCTACAGGTCGGCTACACCTTC. Translation: CASSTLQVGYTF. V is TRBV12-3 or TRBV12-4 and J is TRBJ1-2; weak D call: TRBD1 (5 bases). Deletions cut 5 bases from V and 8 bases from J, with 12 bases between. CDR3 length equals 12 residues.

This chain joins TRBV14 and TRBJ1-2; D is ambiguous. CDR3 length: 11 amino acids. Trimming took 0 bases from V and 14 from J, leaving 10 bases between them. Germline CDR1 and CDR2: SGHDN and FVKESK. The CDR3 region is CASSQESLITF. Written as DNA, the CDR3 is TGTGCCAGCAGCCAAGAGAGCCTGATAACCTTC.

V and J are TRBV2 and TRBJ2-7, with D possibly TRBD2 on 6 matching bases. Per the germline V gene, CDR1 is SNHLY and CDR2 is FYNNEI. This CDR3 has 14 residues. Trimming stripped 7 bases from V and 4 bases from J, with 17 bases between. As DNA, the CDR3 is TGTGCCAGCAAAGTGGAGGGGCCAGGGTACGAGCAGTACTTC. This translates into CASKVEGPGYEQYF.

This clone was counted once. The V call is TRBV21-1, the J call TRBJ1-1; no DNA check was done on the table's D call, TRBD1. TRBV21-1 is recorded as a pseudogene. The CDR3 totals 14 residues. CDR3 nucleotides: TGTGCCAGCAGCAAATCAGTCCCGAACACTGAAGCTTTCTTT. Its protein is CASSKSVPNTEAFF.

The chain combines TRBV19 with TRBJ1-4; TRBD1 is a possible D gene (6 bases). The ends were cut back, 5 bases at V and 6 bases at J, with 16 bases in the middle. Germline V CDR1 and CDR2: LNHDA, SQIVND (reference sequence). There are 15 residues in the CDR3. The CDR3 spells CASSAYREGDEKLFF. In DNA, the CDR3 is TGTGCCAGTAGTGCTTACAGGGAGGGTGATGAAAAACTGTTTTTT.

The V and J genes are TRBV24-1 and TRBJ2-2; D unresolved. The CDR3 runs 14 residues. The germline V and J ends were trimmed by 3 bases and 0 bases, with 4 bases remaining between them. Germline loops: CDR1 KGHDR, CDR2 SFDVKD. The CDR3: CATSDRANTGELFF. The CDR3 coding sequence is TGTGCCACCAGTGATCGCGCGAACACCGGGGAGCTGTTTTTT.

The rearrangement joins TRBV19 to TRBJ2-7; 10 bases map to TRBD1. Per the germline V gene, CDR1 is LNHDA and CDR2 is SQIVND (reference sequence). This CDR3 is 15 amino acids long. V shed 4 bases, J shed 5 bases, and the junction held 8 bases outside the gene matches. In DNA, the CDR3 is TGTGCCAGTAGTAACTTCGGGACAGGGGAGGACGAGCAGTACTTC. It yields the protein CASSNFGTGEDEQYF.

The V and J genes are TRBV7-9 and TRBJ2-2; weak D call: TRBD2 (6 bases). V lost 2 bases, J lost 6 bases, and 16 bases lay in between. This CDR3 contains 16 residues. The germline gives CDR1 SEHNR, CDR2 FQNEAQ (reference sequence). The CDR3 spells CASSLLGGWGAGELFF. The CDR3 bases are TGTGCCAGCAGCTTATTAGGAGGGTGGGGCGCCGGGGAGCTGTTTTTT.

The chain's CDR3 is CAAGAEETQYF. The CDR3 region has the DNA TGTGCCGCGGGGGCCGAAGAGACCCAGTACTTC. The chain combines TRBV6-6 with TRBJ2-5; D may be TRBD2 (7 bases). Germline V gene data show CDR1 as MNHNY and CDR2 as SVGAGI (reference sequence). V was shortened by 11 bases and J by 3 bases, with 10 bases between the two germline ends. The CDR3 consists of 11 residues.

The chain employs TRBV7-9 and TRBJ2-7; 8 bases agree with TRBD1. Germline V gives CDR1 SEHNR, CDR2 FQNEAQ (reference sequence). The CDR3 has 14 amino acids. V gave up 1 base and J gave up 5 bases; unmatched junction bases: 4. CDR3 in DNA: TGTGCCAGCAGCTTAGAAGGACAGGGAAACGAGCAGTACTTC. Its translation: CASSLEGQGNEQYF.

CDR3 in amino acids: CASSLAGNSYEQYV. The CDR3 DNA reads as TGTGCCAGCAGCTTGGCAGGGAACTCCTACGAGCAGTACGTC. The V and J genes are TRBV5-6 and TRBJ2-7, with D perhaps matching TRBD1 (5 bases). V was cut by 0 bases and J by 0 bases, with 7 bases left in between. Germline CDR1 SGHDT, CDR2 YYEEEE. This CDR3 spans 14 amino acids.